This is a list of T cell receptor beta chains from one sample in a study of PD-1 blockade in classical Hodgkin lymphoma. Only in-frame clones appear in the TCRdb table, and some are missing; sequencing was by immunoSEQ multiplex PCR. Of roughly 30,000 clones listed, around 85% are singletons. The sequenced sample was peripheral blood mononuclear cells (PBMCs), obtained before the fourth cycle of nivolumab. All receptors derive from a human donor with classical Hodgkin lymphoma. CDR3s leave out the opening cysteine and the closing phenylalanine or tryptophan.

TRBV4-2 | ASSQEGIRGYT
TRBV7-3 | ASSPFGGSLTLNEQF
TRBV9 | ASSVGLQGSSYNEQF
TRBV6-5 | ASSYLGTGGPEAF
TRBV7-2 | ASTAGDRNEQF
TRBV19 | ASKNLWDTEAF
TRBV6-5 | ASSREGGVPEAF
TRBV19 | ASSWAIGNTEAF
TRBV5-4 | ASSLPEQSPLH
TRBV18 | ASSPPGTVREGNVLT
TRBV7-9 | ASSLSGTPTLAF
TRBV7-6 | ASRQTGTGSYEQY
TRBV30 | AWSRTRDGDYGYT
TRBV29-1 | SVSGGVAHQETQY
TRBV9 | ASSPRLASDTQY
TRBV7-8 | ASSLSLSGANVLT
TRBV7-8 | ASSLEAGGYT
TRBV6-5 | ASGAGPNEKLF
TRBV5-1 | ASSLTGPGNEQF
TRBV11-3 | ASSPKLGPREAF
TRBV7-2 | ASSLESRVEAF
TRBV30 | AWSRGGRGRIEQY
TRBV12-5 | ASGRSTGGRNEQF
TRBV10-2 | ASKWGGDDAEAF
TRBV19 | ASSIVAGGGQPQH
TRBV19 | ASSIRDRAYEQY
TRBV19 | ASSARTGVRRGGNTIY
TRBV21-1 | ASSTGTGVGNQPQH
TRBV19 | ASSPFSEGTETQY
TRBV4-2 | ASSPLTGGYEQY
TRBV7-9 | ASSWRWGDSGNTIY
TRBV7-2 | ASSLSGVSNQPQH
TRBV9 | ASSVEIRDTEAF
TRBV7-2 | ASSLGRMRDEKLF
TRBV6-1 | ASSMDRGSYNEQF
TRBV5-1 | ASSGHGQGTGELF